A selection of T cell receptor beta chains follows, all from one sample in a study of blood T cell repertoires in COVID-19. TCRdb's copy holds only in-frame clones and misses some; the assay was immunoSEQ multiplex PCR. Seen here are roughly 240,000 clones, 70% to 90% observed once, and the top ten hold less than 4%. The specimen sequenced was peripheral blood. The origin of the receptors is a woman in her thirties who had recovered from COVID-19. The conserved cysteine and the conserved F or W are not part of the CDR3 here.

j_gene,v_gene,CDR3aa
TRBJ1-6,TRBV19,ASSIRDSANSPLH
TRBJ2-2,TRBV3-1/TRBV3-2,ASSSRRAGGPVDTGELF
TRBJ2-6,TRBV5-1,ASSFDGVSPSGANVLT
TRBJ2-7,TRBV3-1/TRBV3-2,ASSRQIGYEQY
TRBJ2-7,TRBV6-6,ASSSGTGGEQY
TRBJ2-7,TRBV25-1,ASSIVVLGEQY
TRBJ2-7,TRBV4-1,ASSRTSGGTYEQY
TRBJ1-5,TRBV19,ASSIRVGQGGNQPQH
TRBJ1-5,TRBV5-8,ASSFRTNQPQH
TRBJ2-7,TRBV21-1,ASSKLAGFMHEQY
TRBJ2-7,TRBV7-2,ASSPGQPYEQY
TRBJ2-5,TRBV6-4,ASSEGTESGAQY
TRBJ2-3,TRBV19,ASSFDRGRTDTQY
TRBJ2-1,TRBV9,ASSAGTGPYNEQF
TRBJ1-5,TRBV10-2,ASSNGFLRGNQPQH
TRBJ1-1,TRBV27,ASSLMGQGYTEAF
TRBJ2-3,TRBV13,ASSHRDRGLTDTQY
TRBJ2-5,TRBV2,ASSKGSRQETQY
TRBJ2-5,TRBV5-1,ASSFDRWETQY
TRBJ1-2,TRBV29-1,SVDSGGMRGYT
TRBJ2-5,TRBV4-3,ASSQAGGETQY
TRBJ2-3,TRBV5-4,ASSQRSLDTQY
TRBJ2-3,TRBV12-3/TRBV12-4,ASSLRATDTQY
TRBJ1-6,TRBV5-4,ASSLGGGNSPLH
TRBJ2-7,TRBV14,ASSQELATSYEQY
TRBJ2-7,TRBV7-8,ASSLVRGPMGQY
TRBJ2-7,TRBV30,AWVPGELTYEQY
TRBJ2-1,TRBV5-5,ASSFREYNEQF
TRBJ2-3,TRBV14,ASSQTGGVRQY
TRBJ2-3,TRBV9,ASSHPYSGGSTDTQY
TRBJ2-7,TRBV6-2/TRBV6-3,ASSVGGTYEQY
TRBJ2-1,TRBV12-5,ASGPSGSGGLSSYNEQF
TRBJ1-6,TRBV11-1,ASTLDGGGGNSPLH
TRBJ1-2,TRBV9,ASSALPPQGAHGYT
TRBJ2-5,TRBV5-1,ASILTGNFGETQY
TRBJ2-2,TRBV5-8,ASSHRGSGELF
TRBJ2-1,TRBV15,ATNISEQF
TRBJ2-7,TRBV6-5,ASSYVSGVAYEQY
TRBJ1-5,TRBV6-1,ASSELGGNQPQH